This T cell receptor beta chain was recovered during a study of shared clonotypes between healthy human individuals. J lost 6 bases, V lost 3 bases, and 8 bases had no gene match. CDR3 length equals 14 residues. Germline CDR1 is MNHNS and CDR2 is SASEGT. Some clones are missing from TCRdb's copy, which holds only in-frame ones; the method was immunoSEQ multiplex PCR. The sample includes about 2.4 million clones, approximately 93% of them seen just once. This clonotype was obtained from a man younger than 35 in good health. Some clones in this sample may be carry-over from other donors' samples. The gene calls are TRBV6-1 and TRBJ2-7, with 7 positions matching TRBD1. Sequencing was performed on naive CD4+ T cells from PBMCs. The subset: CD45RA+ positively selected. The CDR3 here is CASSDDRVLSEQYF. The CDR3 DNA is TGTGCCAGCAGTGATGACAGGGTGTTGAGCGAGCAGTACTTC.